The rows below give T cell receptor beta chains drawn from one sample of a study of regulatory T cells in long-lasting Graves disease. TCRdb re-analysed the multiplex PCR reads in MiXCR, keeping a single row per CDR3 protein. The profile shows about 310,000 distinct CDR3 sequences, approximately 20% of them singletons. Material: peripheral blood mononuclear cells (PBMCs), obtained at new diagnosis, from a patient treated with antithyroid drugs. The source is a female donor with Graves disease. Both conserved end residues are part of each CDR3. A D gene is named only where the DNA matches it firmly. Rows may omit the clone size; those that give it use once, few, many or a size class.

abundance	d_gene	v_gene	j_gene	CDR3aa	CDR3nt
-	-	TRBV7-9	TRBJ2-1	CASERLGGSGEQFF	TGTGCCAGCGAACGGTTAGGGGGGTCCGGGGAGCAGTTCTTC
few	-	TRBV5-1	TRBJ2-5	CASSLAVSAAQETQYF	TGCGCCAGCAGCTTGGCCGTGTCGGCAGCCCAAGAGACCCAGTACTTC
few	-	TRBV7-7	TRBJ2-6	CASSSRLSGANVLTF	TGTGCTAGCAGCTCCCGGTTGTCTGGGGCCAACGTCCTGACTTTC
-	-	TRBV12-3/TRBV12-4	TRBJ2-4	CASSLLYSRGLTFGKNIQYF	TGTGCCAGCAGTTTACTATACTCGCGGGGACTGACGTTTGGCAAAAACATTCAGTACTTC
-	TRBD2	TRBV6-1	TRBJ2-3	CASSPPPGLAGDTQYF	TGTGCCAGCAGTCCGCCCCCGGGACTAGCAGGAGATACGCAGTATTTT
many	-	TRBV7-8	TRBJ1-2	CASSPKGLYGYTF	TGTGCCAGCAGCCCCAAAGGACTCTATGGCTACACCTTC
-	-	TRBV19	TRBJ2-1	CASSRLEILYNEQFF	TGTGCCAGTAGTAGACTAGAAATACTGTACAATGAGCAGTTCTTC
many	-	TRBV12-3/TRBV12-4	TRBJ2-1	CASSLTGYNEQFF	TGTGCCAGCAGTTTGACAGGCTACAATGAGCAGTTCTTC
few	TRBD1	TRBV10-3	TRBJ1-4	CAISAGTGGTFVNEKLFF	TGTGCCATCAGTGCCGGGACAGGGGGCACCTTCGTCAATGAAAAACTGTTTTTT
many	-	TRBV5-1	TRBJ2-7	CASSPGDSYYEQYF	TGCGCCAGCAGCCCTGGGGACTCGTACTACGAGCAGTACTTC
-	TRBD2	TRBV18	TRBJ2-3	CASSPQKRDTDTQYF	TGTGCCAGCTCCCCTCAGAAGCGGGACACAGATACGCAGTATTTT
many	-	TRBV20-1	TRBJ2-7	CSALRQGRALNEQYF	TGCAGTGCTCTTAGGCAGGGTAGGGCGTTGAACGAGCAGTACTTC
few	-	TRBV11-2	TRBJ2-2	CASSLVGAIAGELFF	TGTGCCAGCAGCTTAGTCGGGGCGATCGCCGGGGAGCTGTTTTTT
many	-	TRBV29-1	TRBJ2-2	CSVEGFLGTGELFF	TGCAGCGTTGAAGGGTTTCTCGGCACCGGGGAGCTGTTTTTT
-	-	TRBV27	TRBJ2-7	CASSFRGDNYEQYF	TGTGCCAGCAGTTTTCGAGGGGACAACTACGAGCAGTACTTC
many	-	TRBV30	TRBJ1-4	CAWRHGFEEKLFF	TGTGCCTGGAGACATGGCTTTGAGGAAAAACTGTTTTTT
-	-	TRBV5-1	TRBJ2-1	CASSLLGLVGEPNEQFF	TGCGCCAGCAGCTTGTTGGGCCTGGTGGGAGAACCTAATGAGCAGTTCTTC
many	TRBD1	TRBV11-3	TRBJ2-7	CASSRTGAEQYF	TGTGCCAGCAGCCGGACAGGAGCCGAGCAGTACTTC
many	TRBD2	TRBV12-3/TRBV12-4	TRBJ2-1	CASSFLPGGAYNEQFF	TGTGCCAGCAGTTTCTTACCGGGAGGGGCCTACAATGAGCAGTTCTTC
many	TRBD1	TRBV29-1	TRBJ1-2	CSVTGGQGNNYGYTF	TGCAGCGTCACGGGGGGACAGGGAAATAACTATGGCTACACCTTC
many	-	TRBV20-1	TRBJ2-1	CSARPRGDNEQFF	TGCAGTGCTAGACCCCGAGGGGACAATGAGCAGTTCTTC
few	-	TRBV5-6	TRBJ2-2	CASSLAVTGELFF	TGTGCCAGCAGCTTGGCCGTTACCGGGGAGCTGTTTTTT
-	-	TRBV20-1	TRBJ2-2	CSARDPPGELFF	TGCAGTGCTAGAGACCCTCCCGGGGAGCTGTTTTTT
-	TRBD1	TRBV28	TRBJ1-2	CASRRPWDRAGYTF	TGTGCCAGCAGACGACCCTGGGACAGGGCTGGCTACACCTTC
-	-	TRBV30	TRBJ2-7	CAWNQGQGGEQYF	TGTGCCTGGAACCAGGGTCAGGGAGGCGAGCAGTACTTC
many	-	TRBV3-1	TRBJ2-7	CASSRRGRETHEQYF	TGTGCCAGCAGCCGCCGGGGTCGGGAGACCCACGAGCAGTACTTC
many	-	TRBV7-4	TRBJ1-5	CASSIRVPPTLLNQPQHF	TGTGCCAGCAGCATCAGGGTACCCCCTACTCTTCTTAATCAGCCCCAGCATTTT
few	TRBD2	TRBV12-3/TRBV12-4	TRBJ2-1	CASSPELAGYNEQFF	TGTGCCAGCAGTCCAGAACTAGCGGGATACAATGAGCAGTTCTTC
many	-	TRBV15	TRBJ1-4	CATSSPSWEVGEKLFF	TGTGCCACCAGCAGCCCCAGTTGGGAGGTTGGTGAAAAACTGTTTTTT
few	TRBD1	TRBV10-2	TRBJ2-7	CASSETGGNEQYF	TGCGCCAGCAGTGAAACAGGGGGGAACGAGCAGTACTTC
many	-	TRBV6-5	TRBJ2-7	CASSYGQGTYEQYF	TGTGCCAGCAGTTACGGGCAGGGGACGTACGAGCAGTACTTC
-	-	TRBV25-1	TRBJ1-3	CASKGGWNTIYF	TGTGCCAGCAAGGGAGGATGGAACACCATATATTTT
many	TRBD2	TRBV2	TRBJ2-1	CASPGLAGGRGNEQFF	TGTGCCAGCCCGGGACTAGCGGGAGGTCGTGGCAATGAGCAGTTCTTC
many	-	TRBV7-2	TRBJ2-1	CASSSSKRGNSYNEQFF	TGTGCCAGCAGCTCATCAAAACGGGGGAATTCCTACAATGAGCAGTTCTTC
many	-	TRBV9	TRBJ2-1	CASSVEAGFNEQFF	TGTGCCAGCAGCGTAGAGGCGGGATTCAATGAGCAGTTCTTC
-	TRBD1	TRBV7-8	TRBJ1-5	CASSLVAEDRYNQPQHF	TGTGCCAGCAGCTTAGTTGCGGAGGACAGGTACAATCAGCCCCAGCATTTT
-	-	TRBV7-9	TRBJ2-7	CASSLESRDISFF	TGTGCCAGCAGCTTAGAGAGCCGGGACATAAGTTTCTTC
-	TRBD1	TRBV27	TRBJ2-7	CASSTLGTGSYEQYF	TGTGCCAGCAGTACGCTCGGGACAGGGTCCTACGAGCAGTACTTC
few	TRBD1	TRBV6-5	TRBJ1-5	CASSYLTGGNQPQHF	TGTGCCAGCAGTTACTTGACAGGGGGGAATCAGCCCCAGCATTTT
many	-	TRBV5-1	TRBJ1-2	CASSLSPEHYGYTF	TGCGCCAGCAGCTTGTCCCCAGAACACTATGGCTACACCTTC
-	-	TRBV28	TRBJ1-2	CASSLLGGYGYTF	TGTGCCAGCAGTTTATTGGGGGGCTATGGCTACACCTTC
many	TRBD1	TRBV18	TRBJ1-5	CASSPRQGRQPQHF	TGTGCCAGCTCACCCAGACAGGGTAGGCAGCCCCAGCATTTT
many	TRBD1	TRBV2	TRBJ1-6	CASSVGQGASPLHF	TGTGCCAGCAGTGTAGGACAGGGGGCCTCACCCCTCCACTTT
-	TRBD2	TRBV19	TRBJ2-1	CASSTRGTSGRDEQFF	TGTGCCAGTAGTACGAGGGGGACTAGCGGGAGGGATGAGCAGTTCTTC
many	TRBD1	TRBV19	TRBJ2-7	CASSFGQGFDEQYF	TGTGCCAGTAGTTTCGGACAGGGGTTTGACGAGCAGTACTTC
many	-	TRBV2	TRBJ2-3	CASRQGALTDTQYF	TGTGCCAGCAGACAGGGAGCCCTCACAGATACGCAGTATTTT
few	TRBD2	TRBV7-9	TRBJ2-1	CASSLGYSGTRGNEQFF	TGTGCCAGCAGCTTAGGCTATTCCGGGACTAGGGGCAATGAGCAGTTCTTC
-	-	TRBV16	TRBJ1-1	CASSQSGGEVFF	TGTGCCAGCAGCCAATCAGGAGGGGAGGTTTTCTTT
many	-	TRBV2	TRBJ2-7	CASSDERSYEQYF	TGTGCCAGCAGTGACGAGCGATCCTACGAGCAGTACTTC
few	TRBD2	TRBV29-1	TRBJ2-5	CSVVLGLAGFGVGETQYF	TGCAGCGTTGTCCTGGGACTAGCGGGATTTGGGGTTGGGGAGACCCAGTACTTC
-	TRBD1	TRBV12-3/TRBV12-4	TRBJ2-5	CASSLALIVDRGLQETQYF	TGTGCCAGCAGTTTAGCGCTAATCGTTGACAGGGGTCTCCAAGAGACCCAGTACTTC
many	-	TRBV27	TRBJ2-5	CASSTKTGRSETQYF	TGTGCCAGCAGTACCAAGACAGGCAGGTCAGAGACCCAGTACTTC
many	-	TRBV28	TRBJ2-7	CASSFGKAPPYEQYF	TGTGCCAGCAGTTTCGGAAAGGCACCTCCCTACGAGCAGTACTTC
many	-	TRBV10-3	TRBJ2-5	CAIRASGNQETQYF	TGTGCCATCAGGGCTTCGGGGAACCAAGAGACCCAGTACTTC
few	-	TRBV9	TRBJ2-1	CASSVGTTGGEQFF	TGTGCCAGCAGCGTAGGGACAACCGGGGGTGAGCAGTTCTTC